What follows describes a single TCR beta chain. Its matching antigen is unknown. The template was RNA from unsorted bulk tissue. More than 3 cm separated this lung sample from the edge of the tumor. Between August and November 2014, newly diagnosed, chemotherapy-naive lung cancer patients underwent thoracic surgery in China. TCRbeta libraries were built with three rounds of nested PCR, modified from ARM-PCR. MiXCR, applied by TCRdb to the multiplex PCR reads, yields one record per CDR3 protein. The table shows 60,000 to 85,000 distinct CDR3 sequences, with around 82% occurring only once. Deletions cut 1 base from V and 2 bases from J, with 10 bases between. The CDR3 is 15 residues long. Germline V CDR1 and CDR2: PRHDT, FYEKMQ (reference sequence). These data originate in a study of tumor and adjacent non-tumor tissue in lung cancer. As for the study in general: Aged about 30 to 76 years, patients included roughly 10 men and 5 women with stage I to III disease. Overall study results and limits: Compared with tumor, normal lung showed significantly lower TCR diversity. Top 100 clones took a larger repertoire share in normal lung.

The TCR sequence derives from a man aged 60 to 69 with non-small cell lung cancer. The V and J genes are TRBV13 and TRBJ2-3; D is perhaps TRBD1 (6 bases). Source material: distant non-tumor lung tissue. CDR3 in amino acids: CASSLVGHNTDTQYF. The CDR3 coding sequence is TGTGCCAGCAGCTTAGTGGGACATAACACAGATACGCAGTATTTT. Based on the CDR3 plus reference TRBV13 and TRBJ2-3, the full variable domain is AAGVIQSPRHLIKEKRETATLKCYPIPRHDTVYWYQQGPGQDPQFLISFYEKMQSDKGSIPDRFSAQQFSDYHSELNMSSLELGDSALYFCASSLVGHNTDTQYFGPGTRLTVL.